The next 4 T cell receptor beta chains were all read from a single sample in a study of T cell responses to AZD1222 COVID-19 vaccine. The repertoire was sequenced with immunoSEQ multiplex PCR; TCRdb's copy has only in-frame clones and lacks some. The sample consists of about 190,000 clones, about 87% of them appearing once. Sequenced here: peripheral blood, sampled on day 0 of MenACWY control vaccination. These receptors were obtained from an adult in good health.

The chain couples TRBV6-5 to TRBJ2-7; weak D call: TRBD1 (6 bases). CDR3 size: 13 residues. Deletions cut 6 bases from V and 5 bases from J, with 14 bases between. Germline CDR1 MNHEY, CDR2 SVGAGI. CDR3 DNA sequence: TGTGCCAGCAGACCCGACAGGCTAAACGAGCAGTACTTC. It specifies CASRPDRLNEQYF.

The chain carries TRBV4-2 and TRBJ1-1; D unclear. Germline V CDR1 and CDR2: LGHNA, YNFKEQ. The CDR3 is 19 amino acids. V was shortened by 0 bases and J by 2 bases, with 22 bases between the two germline ends. This CDR3 is CASSQDRVRHPIFNTEAFF. The CDR3 region has the DNA TGTGCCAGCAGCCAAGATAGAGTTCGACACCCAATTTTCAACACTGAAGCTTTCTTT.

This clone turned up a few times. This sequence joins TRBV30 and TRBJ2-7; either TRBD1 or TRBD2 may fit D (5 bases each). Germline V gene sequence: CDR1 GTSNPN, CDR2 SVGIG (reference sequence). V was trimmed by 0 bases and J by 2 bases, leaving 8 bases between them. The length of the CDR3 is 13 residues. CDR3 nucleotides: TGTGCCTGGAGTGTTGGGGGAACCTACGAGCAGTACTTC. As protein: CAWSVGGTYEQYF. Together with reference TRBV30 and TRBJ2-7, the CDR3 gives the full variable domain: SQTIHQWPATLVQPVGSPLSLECTVEGTSNPNLYWYRQAAGRGLQLLFYSVGIGQISSEVPQNLSASRPQDRQFILSSKKLLLSDSGFYLCAWSVGGTYEQYFGPGTRLTVT.

This clone is a singleton in its sample. The rearrangement uses TRBV30 and TRBJ1-2; D is unresolved. CDR1 and CDR2 from the germline V gene are GTSNPN and SVGIG (reference sequence). Trimming shortened V by 3 bases and J by 5 bases, and 10 bases separated the two germline ends. This CDR3 has 12 residues. The CDR3 loop reads CAWSDLGYGYTF. In DNA, the CDR3 is TGTGCCTGGAGCGACCTTGGGTATGGCTACACCTTC.